This TCR beta chain was documented in a study of cytomegalovirus exposure and HLA in healthy donors. Findings of the study overall: Cytomegalovirus-associated status was assigned to some 180 TCR beta chains. The study found most TCR sequences rare, yet found some public TCRs in many donors. An Asian-associated ancestry cluster reportedly showed fewer N-insertions than the roughly 700-donor mean in a later analysis. In an earlier analysis, in under 700 donors, most V segments appeared productive either ~87% or ~30% of the time.

As concerns this clone: No antigen is known for it.

The junction had 13 bases not matched to a gene; V was cut back by 4 bases and J by 5 bases. The V gene's germline CDR1 is GTSNPN and CDR2 SVGIG (reference sequence). The CDR3 length is 16 residues. Both 60 Vbeta primers and 13 Jbeta primers went into the PCR. Produced via immunoSEQ multiplex PCR; TCRdb's table is partial and in-frame only. The sample shows roughly 88,000 clones, about two thirds of them seen only once. Sequencing was done on a sample of PBMCs. This clonotype originated in a middle-aged man in good health and CMV-seronegative. This chain uses TRBV30 with TRBJ1-5; 8 positions match TRBD1. The CDR3 coding sequence is TGTGCCTGGAACTCATACAGGGGGGCCCTGGATCAGCCCCAGCATTTT. This translates into CAWNSYRGALDQPQHF.